This passage covers 15 T cell receptor beta chains from one sample sequenced in a study of T cell responses to AZD1222 COVID-19 vaccine. Sequencing used immunoSEQ multiplex PCR; TCRdb keeps in-frame clones, though not all of them. The sample includes around 140,000 clones, 80% to 95% of them seen just once. Sequences were derived from peripheral blood, sampled 28 days after the second AZD1222 dose. The source of these receptors is an adult who received the AZD1222 COVID-19 vaccine.

J is TRBJ1-4 and V is TRBV11-2; D uncertain. The CDR3 has 14 amino acids. Germline values: CDR1 SGHAT, CDR2 FQNNGV. V was clipped by 1 base and J by 8 bases, with 11 bases between them. CDR3 residues: CASSLVGSREKLFF. The CDR3, as DNA: TGTGCCAGCAGCTTAGTAGGGAGTCGGGAAAAACTGTTTTTT.

The chain couples TRBV2 to TRBJ2-4, with a tentative D call TRBD2 (6 bases). Trimming shortened V by 3 bases and J by 0 bases, and 9 bases separated the two germline ends. The CDR3 runs to 15 residues. The germline gives CDR1 SNHLY, CDR2 FYNNEI. The CDR3 sequence: CASSEEGLAKNIQYF. CDR3 nucleotides: TGTGCCAGCAGTGAGGAGGGACTAGCCAAAAACATTCAGTACTTC.

The rearrangement links TRBV13 to TRBJ1-3, with a tentative D call TRBD1 (6 bases). In germline, CDR1 is PRHDT, CDR2 FYEKMQ (reference sequence). The CDR3 sequence is 15 residues long. Between the trimmed V and J ends, which lost 7 bases and 3 bases, there was a span of 16 bases. The DNA for the CDR3 is TGTGCCAGCATCTCGGCGGGGGCTGGTGGAAACACCATATATTTT. As protein: CASISAGAGGNTIYF.

CDR3 DNA sequence: TGTGCCAGCAGTGCCCCTGTTGCATCCGGGGGCTACACCTTC. Translated: CASSAPVASGGYTF. The rearrangement joins TRBV2 to TRBJ1-2; the D is unclear. Germline lookup yields CDR1 SNHLY and CDR2 FYNNEI. Trimming took off 4 bases at V and 8 bases at J, with 17 bases between the two ends. The CDR3 has 14 amino acids. Filled out from reference TRBV2 and TRBJ1-2, the complete variable domain reads EPEVTQTPSHQVTQMGQEVILRCVPISNHLYFYWYRQILGQKVEFLVSFYNNEISEKSEIFDDQFSVERPDGSNFTLKIRSTKLEDSAMYFCASSAPVASGGYTFGSGTRLTVV.

The chain carries TRBV27 and TRBJ2-7, with 8 bases that match TRBD1. With 0 bases clipped from V and 6 bases from J, the junction kept 1 base outside the gene matches. The CDR3 runs to 13 residues. Germline V gene data show CDR1 as MNHEY and CDR2 as SMNVEV (reference sequence). In DNA form, the CDR3 reads TGTGCCAGCAGTTTATCCACAGGGGGCGAGCAGTACTTC. It is translated as CASSLSTGGEQYF.

The gene calls are TRBV11-3 and TRBJ1-3; 9 nucleotides agree with TRBD1. The CDR3 loop spans 19 amino acids. The V gene's germline CDR1 is SGHNT and CDR2 YENEEA. The J segment lost 4 bases and the V segment lost 2 bases, leaving 15 bases of the junction unmatched. The CDR3 region has the DNA TGTGCCAGCAGCTTACCTCGGACAGGGGAAGTAATACGAGGAAACACCATATATTTT. Translation gives CASSLPRTGEVIRGNTIYF.

V is TRBV29-1 and J is TRBJ2-3; possibly TRBD1 or TRBD2 for D (5 bases each). There are 14 residues in the CDR3. CDR1 and CDR2 from the germline V gene are SQVTM and ANQGSEA. The V end lost 8 bases, the J end lost 1 base, and 16 bases lay between the germline ends. CDR3 DNA sequence: TGCAGCTCACGACTATGGGACGGCACAGATACGCAGTATTTT. Translating gives CSSRLWDGTDTQYF.

The rearrangement joins TRBV2 to TRBJ1-5; D possibly corresponds to TRBD1 (6 bases). CDR3 length: 15 amino acids. Germline V gene lookup returns CDR1 SNHLY and CDR2 FYNNEI. Trimming cost V 7 bases and J 6 bases, with 19 bases left between them. The CDR3 nucleotides read TGTGCCAGCAATAGGGCTGGGGGGCAGGGTCAGCCCCAGCATTTT. Its translation: CASNRAGGQGQPQHF.

The chain carries TRBV5-1 and TRBJ1-2, with a weak D call TRBD1 (5 bases). Germline V gene lookup returns CDR1 SGHRS and CDR2 YFSETQ. The CDR3 is 13 residues long. Trimming took 2 bases from V and 2 from J, leaving 7 bases between them. CDR3 region: CASSLDRNYGYTF. Written as DNA, the CDR3 is TGCGCCAGCAGCTTAGACAGAAACTATGGCTACACCTTC.

V is TRBV7-2 and J is TRBJ2-2, with D possibly being TRBD1 (6 bases). With 5 bases removed from V and 5 bases from J, the gap between germline ends came to 15 bases. Germline values: CDR1 SGHTA, CDR2 FQGNSA. The CDR3 loop spans 15 amino acids. CDR3 protein: CASSPRGGQTGELFF. The DNA of the CDR3 is TGTGCCAGCAGCCCGCGAGGGGGACAAACCGGGGAGCTGTTTTTT.

V usage is TRBV14 and J usage is TRBJ1-2; 7 nucleotides agree with TRBD1. This CDR3 spans 12 amino acids. The germline gives CDR1 SGHDN, CDR2 FVKESK. Unmatched junction bases numbered 1, after V lost 5 bases and J lost 4 bases. The CDR3 DNA reads as TGTGCCAGCAGCAGACAGGGCTATGGCTACACCTTC. Amino acid sequence: CASSRQGYGYTF.

The rearrangement joins TRBV11-2 to TRBJ2-3, with 13 bases lining up with TRBD2. The CDR3 is 17 amino acids. Germline CDR1 is SGHAT and CDR2 is FQNNGV. V gave up 4 bases and J gave up 5 bases; unmatched junction bases: 9. The CDR3, as DNA: TGTGCCAGCAGCTCAATAGGACTAGCGGGAGCGGAAGATACGCAGTATTTT. Its translation: CASSSIGLAGAEDTQYF.

The chain combines TRBV15 with TRBJ2-7; 10 bases are a match to TRBD2. This CDR3 region has 14 residues. Germline assignment: CDR1 LNHNV and CDR2 YYDKDF (reference sequence). V trimming: 4 bases; J trimming: 3 bases; junction bases outside the gene matches: 3. CDR3 nucleotides: TGTGCCACCAGCAAAACTAGCGGGAACTACGAGCAGTACTTC. Its translation is CATSKTSGNYEQYF. Complete variable domain (other parts from reference TRBV15 and TRBJ2-7): DAMVIQNPRYQVTQFGKPVTLSCSQTLNHNVMYWYQQKSSQAPKLLFHYYDKDFNNEADTPDNFQSRRPNTSFCFLDIRSPGLGDTAMYLCATSKTSGNYEQYFGPGTRLTVT.

J is TRBJ2-7 and V is TRBV19, with 10 nucleotides matching TRBD1. The germline CDR1 and CDR2 sequences are LNHDA and SQIVND (reference sequence). CDR3 size: 15 residues. After removal of 2 bases from V and 5 bases from J, the junction contained 6 bases not matched to a gene. The CDR3 sequence: CASSIMDRGSHEQYF. The CDR3 DNA is TGTGCCAGTAGTATAATGGACAGGGGGTCCCACGAGCAGTACTTC.

The V and J genes are TRBV28 and TRBJ2-7; 8 bases fit TRBD1. The junction had 9 bases not matched to a gene; V was cut back by 5 bases and J by 3 bases. Looked up from germline, CDR1 is MDHEN and CDR2 is SYDVKM. This CDR3 contains 15 residues. In DNA, the CDR3 is TGTGCCAGCAGTGGACAGGGTAGTGGGATCTACGAGCAGTACTTC. It yields the protein CASSGQGSGIYEQYF.